This TCR beta chain emerged from a study of T cell changes during pregnancy in multiple sclerosis. TCRdb keeps only in-frame clones here, not all; method: immunoSEQ multiplex PCR. Of some 77,000 clones listed, 75% to 90% are singletons. The CDR3 is 16 amino acids. Per the germline V gene, CDR1 is MNHEY and CDR2 is SMNVEV (reference sequence). The ends were cut back, 6 bases at V and 6 bases at J, with 20 bases in the middle. Sample: peripheral blood, taken before pregnancy. The chain combines TRBV27 with TRBJ1-4; D possibly corresponds to TRBD1 (5 bases). This clonotype originated in a female donor with multiple sclerosis, enrolled in a pregnancy study. The CDR3 nucleotides read TGTGCCAGCAGGGGGGGATTGGGGGTTCAGGATGAAAAACTGTTTTTT. Translating gives CASRGGLGVQDEKLFF.